This is a list of T cell receptor beta chains from one sample in a study of shared clonotypes between healthy human individuals. Sequenced by immunoSEQ multiplex PCR; TCRdb stores in-frame clones only, minus some. The data show about 680,000 clones, with roughly nine tenths seen just once and 24% held by the top ten. The sample taken for sequencing was naive CD8+ T cells sorted from blood. These receptors were taken from a man aged 25-40 years in good health. CDR3s include the opening cysteine and the closing phenylalanine or tryptophan. Each record gives: CDR3 protein, CDR3 DNA, V gene, D gene, J gene, clone size. The D gene is left open where the match is weak. Not every row has a clone size; where given, it reads once, few, many or a size class.

CARPYWPYEQYF TGTGCCAGGCCCTACTGGCCCTACGAGCAGTACTTC TRBV7-3 NA TRBJ2-7 NA
CASSYSQPGGNYGYTF TGTGCCAGCAGTTACTCCCAACCAGGAGGTAACTATGGCTACACCTTC TRBV6-5 NA TRBJ1-2 NA
CASSHRGRGYEQYF TGTGCCAGCAGTCACCGGGGCAGGGGCTACGAGCAGTACTTC TRBV27 NA TRBJ2-7 NA
CATSREGALRGAGNTIYF TGTGCCACCAGCAGAGAGGGGGCCCTCAGGGGAGCAGGAAACACCATATATTTT TRBV15 NA TRBJ1-3 NA
CASSLSQGGSYEQYF TGTGCCAGCAGCTTGTCCCAGGGTGGTTCCTACGAGCAGTACTTC TRBV5-4 NA TRBJ2-7 NA
CASSPPNGNEQFF TGTGCCAGCAGCCCCCCCAATGGCAATGAGCAGTTCTTC TRBV7-9 NA TRBJ2-1 once
CASSELAGGYNEQFF TGTGCCAGCAGTGAACTAGCGGGAGGGTACAATGAGCAGTTCTTC TRBV6-1 TRBD2 TRBJ2-1 many
CASSQGLAGGYNEQFF TGCGCCAGCAGCCAGGGACTAGCGGGAGGGTACAATGAGCAGTTCTTC TRBV4-3 TRBD2 TRBJ2-1 few
CASSGNRGVQYF TGTGCCAGCAGTGGGAATCGGGGCGTGCAGTACTTC TRBV9 NA TRBJ2-7 once
CASSLTGTGFPYEQYF TGTGCCAGCAGTTTAACCGGGACAGGGTTTCCCTACGAGCAGTACTTC TRBV28 TRBD1 TRBJ2-7 NA
CASSFTASGHYEQYF TGTGCCAGCAGCTTTACGGCTAGCGGACACTACGAGCAGTACTTC TRBV7-9 TRBD2 TRBJ2-7 NA
CATSPGAGYEQYF TGTGCCACCAGTCCGGGGGCAGGGTACGAGCAGTACTTC TRBV15 NA TRBJ2-7 NA
CASSWSGTPDQPQHF TGTGCCAGCAGCTGGTCCGGGACACCAGATCAGCCCCAGCATTTT TRBV7-9 NA TRBJ1-5 once
CASSVTGDTNYGYTF TGTGCCAGCAGCGTGACAGGGGACACTAACTATGGCTACACCTTC TRBV9 TRBD1 TRBJ1-2 NA
CSASGGGYEQYF TGCAGCGCCTCGGGGGGCGGGTACGAGCAGTACTTC TRBV29-1 NA TRBJ2-7 NA
CASSLGLLTGIGYTF TGCGCCAGCAGCTTGGGCCTTCTCACAGGGATCGGCTACACCTTC TRBV5-1 NA TRBJ1-2 NA
CASSETGPSYEQYF TGTGCCAGCAGCGAGACAGGGCCTTCCTACGAGCAGTACTTC TRBV9 TRBD1 TRBJ2-7 NA
CASSFLGELFF TGTGCCAGCAGTTTTCTCGGGGAGCTGTTTTTT TRBV27 NA TRBJ2-2 few
CARRLTDTQYF TGTGCCCGTCGACTTACAGATACGCAGTATTTT TRBV2 NA TRBJ2-3 NA
CASAGDRGLLETEAFF TGTGCCTCCGCGGGGGACAGGGGCCTGTTGGAGACTGAAGCTTTCTTT TRBV30 TRBD1 TRBJ1-1 NA
CASSQKSDRVYVEQFF TGTGCCAGCAGCCAAAAATCGGACAGGGTTTATGTTGAGCAGTTCTTC TRBV7-9 TRBD1 TRBJ2-1 NA
CASSQVGAEPYNEQFF TGCGCCAGCAGCCAAGTTGGGGCAGAACCTTACAATGAGCAGTTCTTC TRBV4-1 NA TRBJ2-1 NA
CASSQLGTSGTDTQYF TGTGCCAGCAGCCAACTAGGGACTAGCGGGACAGATACGCAGTATTTT TRBV4-2 TRBD2 TRBJ2-3 NA
CSVETGGYQETQYF TGCAGCGTTGAGACAGGGGGCTACCAAGAGACCCAGTACTTC TRBV29-1 TRBD1 TRBJ2-5 NA
CASSSSGTGRTGELFF TGTGCCAGCAGCTCCTCCGGGACAGGGCGCACCGGGGAGCTGTTTTTT TRBV13 TRBD1 TRBJ2-2 NA
CASSRGPSSYNEQFF TGTGCCAGCAGCCGGGGGCCTAGCTCCTACAATGAGCAGTTCTTC TRBV7-8 NA TRBJ2-1 few
CTSSRDPGPYEQYF TGCACCAGCAGCCGTGACCCAGGCCCCTACGAGCAGTACTTC TRBV1 NA TRBJ2-7 NA
CASSNKNYGYTF TGTGCCAGCAGCAACAAGAACTATGGCTATACCTTC TRBV27 NA TRBJ1-2 NA
CASSLSTGPPLFF TGTGCCAGCAGCTTATCCACAGGGCCTCCTCTGTTTTTT TRBV13 NA TRBJ1-4 NA
CARSDRNYGYTF TGTGCCAGAAGCGACAGGAACTATGGCTACACCTTC TRBV5-3 NA TRBJ1-2 NA
CASSVGDQPQHF TGTGCCAGCAGCGTAGGGGATCAGCCCCAGCATTTT TRBV9 NA TRBJ1-5 NA
CASNSAGYGYTF TGTGCCAGTAATTCAGCAGGGTATGGCTACACCTTC TRBV19 NA TRBJ1-2 few
CASSERWRRVDRTEAFF TGTGCCAGCAGTGAACGGTGGAGGAGGGTTGATCGCACTGAAGCTTTCTTT TRBV6-1 NA TRBJ1-1 NA
CASSSRTGAPEAFF TGTGCCAGCAGTTCGCGAACAGGGGCCCCTGAAGCTTTCTTT TRBV28 TRBD1 TRBJ1-1 NA
CSVADREAFF TGCAGCGTAGCCGACAGAGAAGCTTTCTTT TRBV29-1 NA TRBJ1-1 NA
CASSQFIPGQGSGNTIYF TGCGCCAGCAGCCAATTTATTCCGGGACAGGGGTCTGGAAACACCATATATTTT TRBV4-1 TRBD1 TRBJ1-3 NA
CASSSGTGGEETQYF TGTGCCAGCAGTTCCGGGACAGGGGGGGAAGAGACCCAGTACTTC TRBV28 TRBD1 TRBJ2-5 NA
CASSYLAGGGNEQFF TGTGCCAGCAGCTATCTAGCGGGAGGGGGGAATGAGCAGTTCTTC TRBV6-1 TRBD2 TRBJ2-1 NA
CASSLTGVNEQFF TGTGCCAGCAGTTTAACAGGGGTAAATGAGCAGTTCTTC TRBV27 TRBD1 TRBJ2-1 few
CASSLGTGGEKLFF TGTGCCAGCAGCTTAGGGACGGGAGGGGAAAAACTGTTTTTT TRBV7-9 NA TRBJ1-4 NA
CASSLLGGADTQYF TGTGCCAGCAGCTTGTTGGGGGGCGCAGATACGCAGTATTTT TRBV5-4 NA TRBJ2-3 once
CASSLPNPGAGVILETQYF TGTGCCAGCAGTCTCCCTAACCCAGGTGCGGGAGTGATCCTGGAGACCCAGTACTTC TRBV28 TRBD2 TRBJ2-5 NA
CASSAPLASGDTGELFF TGTGCCAGCAGCGCCCCCCTGGCTAGCGGAGACACCGGGGAGCTGTTTTTT TRBV9 TRBD2 TRBJ2-2 NA
CASSLYSSGIVYEQYF TGTGCCAGCAGCTTATATTCTAGCGGGATAGTCTACGAGCAGTACTTC TRBV7-2 TRBD2 TRBJ2-7 NA
CASSRDEGEQYF TGTGCCAGCAGCCGGGACGAGGGGGAGCAGTACTTC TRBV7-9 NA TRBJ2-7 NA
CASSRGGLTGELFF TGTGCCAGCAGCCGAGGGGGCCTCACCGGGGAGCTGTTTTTT TRBV11-2 TRBD1 TRBJ2-2 NA
CASSPLETGNEKLFF TGTGCCAGCAGCCCGCTAGAGACAGGGAACGAAAAACTGTTTTTT TRBV6-5 TRBD1 TRBJ1-4 NA
CASSPDGNNEQFF TGTGCCAGCAGCCCCGACGGAAACAATGAGCAGTTCTTC TRBV21-1 NA TRBJ2-1 NA
CASSLLEEEETQYF TGTGCCAGCAGTTTATTGGAGGAAGAGGAGACCCAGTACTTC TRBV28 NA TRBJ2-5 NA
CARPPGTGVNEKLFF TGTGCCAGACCTCCGGGGACAGGGGTAAATGAAAAACTGTTTTTT TRBV7-6 TRBD1 TRBJ1-4 NA
CASSPPSGTQYF TGTGCCAGCAGCCCACCCTCCGGGACCCAGTACTTC TRBV27 NA TRBJ2-5 NA
CASNTGTEPYEQYF TGTGCCAGCAATACTGGGACAGAGCCCTACGAGCAGTACTTC TRBV27 TRBD1 TRBJ2-7 NA
CASSFDGTNTGELFF TGTGCCAGCAGCTTCGATGGGACGAATACCGGGGAGCTGTTTTTT TRBV7-3 NA TRBJ2-2 NA
CASSQVSGTAEAFF TGTGCCAGCAGCCAAGTATCAGGGACAGCTGAAGCTTTCTTT TRBV14 TRBD1 TRBJ1-1 NA
CATGRGYSSYNEQFF TGTGCCACCGGGCGGGGGTACAGCTCCTACAATGAGCAGTTCTTC TRBV27 TRBD2 TRBJ2-1 NA
CASSSKQGAEAFF TGTGCCAGCAGCTCGAAACAGGGGGCTGAAGCTTTCTTT TRBV7-6 TRBD1 TRBJ1-1 NA
CASSLRYRDQETQYF TGTGCCAGCAGCTTGAGGTACAGGGACCAAGAGACCCAGTACTTC TRBV13 NA TRBJ2-5 NA
CATSRGGGSYEQYF TGTGCCACCAGCAGAGGAGGAGGCTCCTACGAGCAGTACTTC TRBV15 NA TRBJ2-7 once
CASSVDDFSGNTIYF TGTGCCAGCAGCGTAGATGACTTCTCTGGAAACACCATATATTTT TRBV9 NA TRBJ1-3 NA
CATRGREWDEQFF TGTGCCACCAGGGGGCGGGAATGGGATGAGCAGTTCTTC TRBV15 NA TRBJ2-1 NA